This is a list of T cell receptor beta chains from one sample in a study of cytomegalovirus exposure and HLA in healthy donors. TCRdb's copy holds only in-frame clones and misses some; the assay was immunoSEQ multiplex PCR. This table holds about 140,000 clones, 75% found once. The sequencing input was PBMCs. The receptors were sampled from a middle-aged man in good health and CMV-seronegative. CDR3s include the opening cysteine and the closing phenylalanine or tryptophan.

j_call: TRBJ2-2; v_call: TRBV6-4; cdr3_aa: CASGQKGTGELFF
j_call: TRBJ1-1; v_call: TRBV2; cdr3_aa: CASSSETQAFF
j_call: TRBJ2-7; v_call: TRBV6-5; cdr3_aa: CASSYSGGGTYEQYF
j_call: TRBJ1-5; v_call: TRBV18; cdr3_aa: CASSQQGINQPQHF
j_call: TRBJ2-1; v_call: TRBV6-6; cdr3_aa: CASSSQLAGLYNEQFF
j_call: TRBJ1-4; v_call: TRBV10-1; cdr3_aa: CASSEIDRVSGKLFF
j_call: TRBJ2-2; v_call: TRBV16; cdr3_aa: CASSPDRPTGELFF
j_call: TRBJ1-1; v_call: TRBV7-9; cdr3_aa: CASSRATVEAFF
j_call: TRBJ2-2; v_call: TRBV7-3; cdr3_aa: CASSLVGTANTGELFF
j_call: TRBJ2-1; v_call: TRBV13; cdr3_aa: CASSHGLAGGPSYNEQFF
j_call: TRBJ1-4; v_call: TRBV6-5; cdr3_aa: CASSYSTGNNEKLFF
j_call: TRBJ2-2; v_call: TRBV27; cdr3_aa: CASRMGQENTGELFF
j_call: TRBJ2-3; v_call: TRBV6-1; cdr3_aa: CASSETELASGDTQYF
j_call: TRBJ2-7; v_call: TRBV30; cdr3_aa: CAWAGTGRREQYF
j_call: TRBJ2-7; v_call: TRBV5-1; cdr3_aa: CASSPGTGDSEYEQYF
j_call: TRBJ2-3; v_call: TRBV7-9; cdr3_aa: CASSSLLVDTQYF
j_call: TRBJ2-7; v_call: TRBV5-5; cdr3_aa: CASSFGQGEFYEQYF
j_call: TRBJ1-1; v_call: TRBV6-1; cdr3_aa: CASSVARNTEAFF
j_call: TRBJ1-6; v_call: TRBV4-2; cdr3_aa: CASSQRGQGSSYNSPLHF
j_call: TRBJ1-4; v_call: TRBV14; cdr3_aa: CASSQEQYNEKLFF
j_call: TRBJ2-5; v_call: TRBV19; cdr3_aa: CATQVAGEGEQYF
j_call: TRBJ1-2; v_call: TRBV5-1; cdr3_aa: CASSAGTGGLGGYTF
j_call: TRBJ2-5; v_call: TRBV29-1; cdr3_aa: CSVRTQETQYF
j_call: TRBJ2-3; v_call: TRBV27; cdr3_aa: CASSLRQGSDTQYF
j_call: NA; v_call: TRBV5-6; cdr3_aa: CASSLVRGLHEQYF
j_call: TRBJ2-2; v_call: TRBV18; cdr3_aa: CASSPYVNRGPYHGGELFF
j_call: TRBJ1-2; v_call: TRBV5-5; cdr3_aa: CASSLGGDYGYTF
j_call: TRBJ1-3; v_call: TRBV7-2; cdr3_aa: CASSLGGNGNTIYF
j_call: TRBJ2-7; v_call: TRBV5-1; cdr3_aa: CASYRDRSGTGSDEQYF
j_call: TRBJ2-7; v_call: TRBV29-1; cdr3_aa: CSVENPGGVTYEQYF
j_call: TRBJ1-1; v_call: TRBV4-2; cdr3_aa: CASSRDPGDGDMNTEAFF
j_call: TRBJ1-2; v_call: TRBV6-1; cdr3_aa: CASSEAIRGRNYGYTF
j_call: TRBJ1-2; v_call: TRBV5-1; cdr3_aa: CASSPTGEYGYTF
j_call: TRBJ1-1; v_call: TRBV28; cdr3_aa: CASSPPRLRNTEAFF
j_call: TRBJ1-6; v_call: TRBV19; cdr3_aa: CASSMAGVGNSPLHF
j_call: TRBJ2-7; v_call: TRBV6-5; cdr3_aa: CVTRLAGDDYEQYF
j_call: TRBJ1-2; v_call: TRBV18; cdr3_aa: CASSPLTQWTGGTF
j_call: TRBJ2-3; v_call: TRBV9; cdr3_aa: CASSVFARYGDTQYF
j_call: TRBJ2-7; v_call: TRBV7-2; cdr3_aa: CASSVPGLANSYEQYF
j_call: TRBJ1-2; v_call: TRBV5-1; cdr3_aa: CASSTAGLYGYTF
j_call: TRBJ1-5; v_call: TRBV6-1; cdr3_aa: CASSESGVGNQPQHF
j_call: TRBJ2-7; v_call: TRBV10-2; cdr3_aa: CTSSGDIQQYF
j_call: TRBJ1-1; v_call: TRBV5-6; cdr3_aa: CASSGLGGYTEAFF
j_call: TRBJ1-4; v_call: TRBV5-8; cdr3_aa: CASSFGDSPGEKLFF
j_call: TRBJ2-5; v_call: TRBV7-3; cdr3_aa: CASSQGQQETQYF
j_call: TRBJ1-1; v_call: TRBV6-1; cdr3_aa: CASRDRVIFNTEAFF
j_call: TRBJ1-6; v_call: TRBV6-1; cdr3_aa: CASSEIWAGLSSYNSPLHF
j_call: TRBJ2-6; v_call: TRBV5-1; cdr3_aa: CASSLGTVLSGANVLTF
j_call: NA; v_call: TRBV6-5; cdr3_aa: CASSYQGTGEQYF
j_call: TRBJ1-3; v_call: TRBV28; cdr3_aa: CASSFNRRSSGNTIYF
j_call: TRBJ2-1; v_call: TRBV7-9; cdr3_aa: CASSHRDRGNEQFF
j_call: TRBJ1-1; v_call: TRBV7-7; cdr3_aa: CASSRDWNTEAFF
j_call: TRBJ1-6; v_call: TRBV14; cdr3_aa: CASSQGFVGNSPLHF
j_call: TRBJ1-1; v_call: TRBV9; cdr3_aa: CASSGGEGEAFF
j_call: TRBJ1-2; v_call: TRBV30; cdr3_aa: CAWQGDRGIGYTF
j_call: TRBJ1-1; v_call: TRBV7-2; cdr3_aa: CASSLARGGRGAFF
j_call: TRBJ1-1; v_call: TRBV29-1; cdr3_aa: CSVLGRGYTEAFF
j_call: TRBJ2-2; v_call: TRBV4-2; cdr3_aa: CASSLPGQITGELFF
j_call: TRBJ2-3; v_call: TRBV27; cdr3_aa: CASSLRPGGAYTQYF
j_call: TRBJ1-5; v_call: TRBV27; cdr3_aa: CASSWSGGINQPQHF